These T cell receptor beta chains were read from a single sample in a study of cytomegalovirus exposure and HLA in healthy donors. The method was immunoSEQ multiplex PCR; TCRdb's version includes in-frame clones alone and lacks a portion of them. Of some 120,000 clones listed, 60% to 85% are singletons. Sequencing was done on a sample of PBMCs. These receptors all come from a human donor in good health. Each CDR3 is given with its conserved first and last residue. D genes are given only for firm matches. Clone size is not always given. Where it is, it says once, few, many or a class for expanded clones.

TRBJ2-5,TRBV5-6,-,-,TGTGCCAGCAGCTCAGGACTGATCCAAGAGACCCAGTACTTC,CASSSGLIQETQYF
TRBJ1-1,TRBV14,-,-,TGTGCCAGCAGCCAAGAAAAGGGGGTCGGCGCTGAAGCTTTCTTT,CASSQEKGVGAEAFF
TRBJ1-2,TRBV19,once,-,TGTGCCAGTAGTATATCACAGGTTTATGGCTACACCTTC,CASSISQVYGYTF
TRBJ1-2,TRBV6-1,once,-,TGTGCCAGCAGTGAACTTAGAGACTTTTCGGGCTACACCTTC,CASSELRDFSGYTF
TRBJ2-7,TRBV19,-,TRBD2,TGTGCCAGTAGTATTCTGGGGACTAGTAGCGAGCAGTACTTC,CASSILGTSSEQYF
TRBJ1-2,TRBV21-1,-,-,TGTGCCAGCAACGGGGGGGCAGACTATGGCTACACCTTC,CASNGGADYGYTF
TRBJ2-1,TRBV5-4,once,TRBD2,TGTGCCAGCAGCTCACTGGGCGGGGGGGCAAATGAGCAGTTCTTC,CASSSLGGGANEQFF
TRBJ2-7,TRBV5-1,-,TRBD1,TGCGCCAGCAGCTTGGGTCTGGCAGGGGGCTCTTACGAGCAGTACTTC,CASSLGLAGGSYEQYF
TRBJ1-2,TRBV25-1,-,TRBD1,TGTGCCAGCAGTGACCTTATGACAGGGCTCTATGGCTACACCTTC,CASSDLMTGLYGYTF
TRBJ1-5,TRBV7-9,-,-,TGTGCCAGCAGCTTGGGCACCAATCAGCCCCAGCATTTT,CASSLGTNQPQHF
TRBJ1-4,TRBV19,-,-,TGTGCCAGTAGTATGAGGCCCTCCGCAACTAATGAAAAACTGTTTTTT,CASSMRPSATNEKLFF
TRBJ2-5,TRBV6-1,-,TRBD2,TGTGCCAGTAGGACTAGCGGGGGGGCAGAGACCCAGTACTTC,CASRTSGGAETQYF
TRBJ2-3,TRBV5-1,-,TRBD2,TGCGCCAGCAGCTTCCTTTCAGCGGGGGGGACAGATACGCAGTATTTT,CASSFLSAGGTDTQYF
TRBJ2-5,TRBV7-9,-,-,TGTGCCAGCAGCTTATTGGGCAGGGGTCCATTTAGCGAGACCCAGTACTTC,CASSLLGRGPFSETQYF
TRBJ2-3,TRBV7-2,-,-,TGTGCCAGCAGGCCACCGGGACTGAGCACAGATACGCAGTATTTT,CASRPPGLSTDTQYF
TRBJ1-2,TRBV6-5,-,TRBD1,TGTGCCAGCAGGTCCGGGACAGGGGCCTATGGCTACACCTTC,CASRSGTGAYGYTF
TRBJ1-2,TRBV4-1,few,-,TGCGCCAGCAGCCAGAGGCCTTATGGCTACACCTTC,CASSQRPYGYTF
TRBJ2-1,TRBV27,-,TRBD2,TGTGCCAGCAGACTAAGGACTAGCGGGGGCCGTAGCTCCTACAATGAGCAGTTCTTC,CASRLRTSGGRSSYNEQFF
TRBJ1-2,TRBV7-9,-,-,TGTGCCAGCACCCTCCTCCAGGGTCTCTATGGCTACACCTTC,CASTLLQGLYGYTF
TRBJ2-2,TRBV5-1,-,TRBD1,TGCGCCAGCAGCCCTAGGCCCCCCGGACAGGTCACCGGGGAGCTGTTTTTT,CASSPRPPGQVTGELFF
TRBJ1-6,TRBV7-8,-,-,TGTGCCAGCTCCCCGGTTGCAAGCTCCTATAATTCACCCCTCCACTTT,CASSPVASSYNSPLHF
TRBJ1-1,TRBV5-6,-,-,TGTGCCAGCAGCTTGGTGCAGAGGGATGAAGCTTTCTTT,CASSLVQRDEAFF
TRBJ2-6,TRBV14,-,TRBD1,TGTGCCAGCAGTATGGGACAGGGGCTTCTCTCTGGGGCCAACGTCCTGACTTTC,CASSMGQGLLSGANVLTF
TRBJ1-2,TRBV7-9,-,TRBD1,TGTGCCAGCAGCTCGGACAGGACGCCGAGCTGCACCTTC,CASSSDRTPSCTF
TRBJ1-1,TRBV11-2,-,-,TGTGCCAGCAGCTTAGCGAGCGTGGTGACTGAAGCTTTCTTT,CASSLASVVTEAFF
TRBJ1-4,TRBV5-6,few,-,TGTGCCAGCAGGGGAGGCACTCGAACAGGAACTAATGAAAAACTGTTTTTT,CASRGGTRTGTNEKLFF
TRBJ1-1,TRBV7-3,-,TRBD1,TGTGCCAGCAGCCCCGGGACAGGGGGAAACACTGAAGCTTTCTTT,CASSPGTGGNTEAFF
TRBJ2-1,TRBV6-5,-,-,TGTGCCAGCAGCAGGACGGGAAAGGGATTGGATTTCTTC,CASSRTGKGLDFF
TRBJ2-7,TRBV11-2,-,-,TGTGCCAGCAGCTCCCACGTGTGGGGCAGCTCCTACGAGCAGTACTTC,CASSSHVWGSSYEQYF
TRBJ1-2,TRBV9,-,-,TGTGCCAGCAGCCCCTCCGGCCAGATCCAGGGTTCTGGCTACACCTTC,CASSPSGQIQGSGYTF
TRBJ1-4,TRBV6-6,-,-,TGTGCCAGCAGATACACAGTAGAAATTAATGAAAAACTGTTTTTT,CASRYTVEINEKLFF
TRBJ1-4,TRBV7-8,-,-,TGTGCCAGCAGCTTAGCTCGGGCCACTCAGGGGGAAAAACTGTTTTTT,CASSLARATQGEKLFF
TRBJ2-1,TRBV27,-,TRBD2,TGTGCCAGCAGTTTAGCTAGCGGGGGGTACGGTGAGCAGTTCTTC,CASSLASGGYGEQFF
TRBJ1-1,TRBV9,-,TRBD1,TGTGCCAGCAGCGCCCAGGGGGGCACTGAAGCTTTCTTT,CASSAQGGTEAFF
TRBJ2-3,TRBV9,-,TRBD2,TGTGCCAGCAGCGTAGGGGACTACGGGGATACGCAGTATTTT,CASSVGDYGDTQYF